The clone carrying this T cell receptor (beta chain) came up a few times. Its antigen is not known. The donors comprised healthy bone marrow donors. Donors had nominal health at sampling but likely had unrecorded immune exposures. This CDR3 is 17 amino acids long. Germline lookup yields CDR1 SGHAT and CDR2 FQNNGV. The V end lost 4 bases, the J end lost 2 bases, and 21 bases lay between the germline ends. The data derive from a study of cytomegalovirus exposure and HLA in healthy donors. Findings of the study overall: In a later analysis, V- and J-gene trimming of beta chains associated with a DCLRE1C missense variant, replicated independently. Later analysis identified around 15,000 TCR beta sequences associated with HLA alleles, using a false discovery rate threshold of 0.05.

This PCR relied on a set of 60 Vbeta primers and 13 Jbeta primers. Clones were read by immunoSEQ multiplex PCR, and TCRdb kept only the in-frame ones, dropping some. The table includes about 120,000 clones, 76% detected once. This chain connects TRBV11-2 to TRBJ2-7; D perhaps matches TRBD2 (6 bases). Sequencing used PBMCs. The TCR comes from a man aged 30-40 years in good health and CMV-seropositive. In DNA, the CDR3 is TGTGCCAGCAGCTCTCCACGGGGAGGTAGAAGGGCCTACGAGCAGTACTTC. It translates to CASSSPRGGRRAYEQYF. The entire variable domain, with the rest obtained from reference TRBV11-2 and TRBJ2-7, is as follows: EAGVAQSPRYKIIEKRQSVAFWCNPISGHATLYWYQQILGQGPKLLIQFQNNGVVDDSQLPKDRFSAERLKGVDSTLKIQPAKLEDSAVYLCASSSPRGGRRAYEQYFGPGTRLTVT.